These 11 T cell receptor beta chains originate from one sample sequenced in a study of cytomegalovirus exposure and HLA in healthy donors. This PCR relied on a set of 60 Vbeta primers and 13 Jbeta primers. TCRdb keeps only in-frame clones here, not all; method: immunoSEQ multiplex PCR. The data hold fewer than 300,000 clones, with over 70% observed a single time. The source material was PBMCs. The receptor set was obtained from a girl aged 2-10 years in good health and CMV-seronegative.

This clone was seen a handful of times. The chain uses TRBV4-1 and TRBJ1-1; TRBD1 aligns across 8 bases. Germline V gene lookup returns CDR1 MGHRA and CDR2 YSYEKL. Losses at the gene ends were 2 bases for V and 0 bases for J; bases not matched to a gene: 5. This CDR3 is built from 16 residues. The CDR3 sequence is CASSQRTGRLNTEAFF. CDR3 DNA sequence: TGCGCCAGCAGCCAACGGACAGGGCGCCTGAACACTGAAGCTTTCTTT.

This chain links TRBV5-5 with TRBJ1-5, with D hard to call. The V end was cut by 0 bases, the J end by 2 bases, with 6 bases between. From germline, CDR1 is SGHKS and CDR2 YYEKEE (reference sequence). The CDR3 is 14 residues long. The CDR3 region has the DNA TGTGCCAGCAGCTTGGCCTATGGCAATCAGCCCCAGCATTTT. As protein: CASSLAYGNQPQHF.

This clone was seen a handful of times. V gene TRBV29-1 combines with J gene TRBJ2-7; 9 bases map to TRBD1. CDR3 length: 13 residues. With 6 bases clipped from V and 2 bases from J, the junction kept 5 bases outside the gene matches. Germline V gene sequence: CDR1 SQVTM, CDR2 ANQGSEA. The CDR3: CSVRTGAAYEQYF. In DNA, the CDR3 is TGCAGCGTCCGGACAGGGGCGGCCTACGAGCAGTACTTC.

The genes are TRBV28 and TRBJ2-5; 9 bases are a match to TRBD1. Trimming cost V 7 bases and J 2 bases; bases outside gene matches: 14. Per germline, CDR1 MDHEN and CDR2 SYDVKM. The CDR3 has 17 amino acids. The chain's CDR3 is CASNAPGQGYRQETQYF. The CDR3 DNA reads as TGTGCCAGCAATGCGCCGGGACAGGGTTATCGGCAAGAGACCCAGTACTTC.

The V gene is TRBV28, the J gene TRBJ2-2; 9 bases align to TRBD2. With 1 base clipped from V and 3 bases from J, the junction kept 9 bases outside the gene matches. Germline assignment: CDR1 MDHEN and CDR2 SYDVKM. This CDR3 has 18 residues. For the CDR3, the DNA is TGTGCCAGCAGTTTATTCCGCCTAGCGGGGTCAGACACCGGGGAGCTGTTTTTT. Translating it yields CASSLFRLAGSDTGELFF.

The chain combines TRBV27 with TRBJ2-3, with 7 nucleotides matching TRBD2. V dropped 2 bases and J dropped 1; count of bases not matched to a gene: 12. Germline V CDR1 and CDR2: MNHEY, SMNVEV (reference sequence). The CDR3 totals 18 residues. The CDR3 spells CASSLMGGGPTGTDTQYF. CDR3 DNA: TGTGCCAGCAGTTTAATGGGGGGGGGTCCTACGGGCACAGATACGCAGTATTTT.

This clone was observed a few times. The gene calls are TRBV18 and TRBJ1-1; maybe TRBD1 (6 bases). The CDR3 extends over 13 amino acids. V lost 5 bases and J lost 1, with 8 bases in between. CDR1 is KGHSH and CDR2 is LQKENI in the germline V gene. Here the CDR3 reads CASSTGTNTEAFF. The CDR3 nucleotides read TGTGCCAGCTCAACAGGGACGAACACTGAAGCTTTCTTT.

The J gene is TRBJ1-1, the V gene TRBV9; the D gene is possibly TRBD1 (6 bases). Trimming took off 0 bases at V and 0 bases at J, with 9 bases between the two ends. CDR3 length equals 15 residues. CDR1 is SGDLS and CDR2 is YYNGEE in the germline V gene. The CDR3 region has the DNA TGTGCCAGCAGCGTAGAGGGGGTATTGAACACTGAAGCTTTCTTT. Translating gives CASSVEGVLNTEAFF.

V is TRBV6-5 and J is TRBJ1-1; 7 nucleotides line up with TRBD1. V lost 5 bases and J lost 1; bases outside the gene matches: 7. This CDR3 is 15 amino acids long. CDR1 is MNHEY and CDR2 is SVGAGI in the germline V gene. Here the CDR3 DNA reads TGTGCCAGCAGTCCTGCGGGACAGCCGAACACTGAAGCTTTCTTT. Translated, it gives CASSPAGQPNTEAFF.

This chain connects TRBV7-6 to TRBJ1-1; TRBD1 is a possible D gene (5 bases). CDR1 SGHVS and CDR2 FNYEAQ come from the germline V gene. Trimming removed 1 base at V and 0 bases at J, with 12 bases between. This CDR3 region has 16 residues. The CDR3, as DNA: TGTGCCAGCAGCTTAGGACAGACAGCTATGAACACTGAAGCTTTCTTT. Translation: CASSLGQTAMNTEAFF. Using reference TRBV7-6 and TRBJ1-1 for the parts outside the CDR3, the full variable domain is GAGVSQSPRYKVTKRGQDVALRCDPISGHVSLYWYRQALGQGPEFLTYFNYEAQQDKSGLPNDRFSAERPEGSISTLTIQRTEQRDSAMYRCASSLGQTAMNTEAFFGQGTRLTVV.

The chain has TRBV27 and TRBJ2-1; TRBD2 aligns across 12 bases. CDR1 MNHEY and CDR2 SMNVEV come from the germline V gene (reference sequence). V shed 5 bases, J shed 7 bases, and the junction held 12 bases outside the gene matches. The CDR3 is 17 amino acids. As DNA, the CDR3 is TGTGCCAGCAGTAACCCTTTTCGGCTAGCGGGGGGGAATGAGCAGTTCTTC. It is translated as CASSNPFRLAGGNEQFF.